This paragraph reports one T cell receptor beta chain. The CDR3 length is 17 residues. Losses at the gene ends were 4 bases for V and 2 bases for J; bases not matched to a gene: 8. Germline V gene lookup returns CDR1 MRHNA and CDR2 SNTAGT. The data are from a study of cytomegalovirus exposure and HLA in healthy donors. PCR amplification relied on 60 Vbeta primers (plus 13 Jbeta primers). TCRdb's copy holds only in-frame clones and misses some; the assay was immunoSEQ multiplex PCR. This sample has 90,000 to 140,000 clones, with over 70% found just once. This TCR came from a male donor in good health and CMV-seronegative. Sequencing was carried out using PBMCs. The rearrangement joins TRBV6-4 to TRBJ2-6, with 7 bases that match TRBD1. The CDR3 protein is CASSGGQDSPGANVLTF. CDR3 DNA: TGTGCCAGCAGTGGAGGACAGGATTCCCCTGGGGCCAACGTCCTGACTTTC.